Below, 12 T cell receptor beta chains from the same sample are listed, as sequenced in a study of CD8+CD57+ T cells in acquired aplastic anemia. TCR beta VDJ and CDR3 profiles were obtained from a genomic DNA template. TCRdb analysed the reads with MiXCR anew, one entry per CDR3 protein. The sample carries approximately 260,000 distinct CDR3 sequences, approximately 82% recorded once. Patients chosen for sequencing had shown CD8+CD57+ cell expansion by flow cytometry. Material for sequencing was sorted CD4+, CD8+, or CD8+CD57+ T cells (not recorded which) from PBMCs. Receptors were obtained from a human donor with aplastic anemia.

This chain uses TRBV11-3 with TRBJ2-1; 7 bases are a match to TRBD1. CDR3 length: 16 residues. CDR1 is SGHNT, CDR2 YENEEA, per germline. V shed 2 bases, J shed 1 base, and the junction held 5 bases outside the gene matches. The CDR3 loop is CASSLRGQESYNEQFF. CDR3 sequence (DNA): TGTGCCAGCAGCTTACGTGGACAGGAGTCCTACAATGAGCAGTTCTTC.

Turning to this clonotype: An end of the junction does not agree with germline; a read error may underlie this. The genes are TRBV7-3 and TRBJ2-3; 7 bases match TRBD1. The CDR3 is 13 residues long. Germline V gene lookup returns CDR1 SGHTA and CDR2 FQGTGA. The CDR3 spells CASGYRGTDTEYF. In DNA form, the CDR3 reads TGTGCCAGCGGGTACAGGGGCACAGATACGGAGTATTTT.

This clonotype has a single count. The junction departs from the called germline gene at one end, perhaps through a read error. The V and J genes are TRBV7-9 and TRBJ2-5; 9 bases line up with TRBD2. CDR3 length: 17 amino acids. Germline V gene lookup returns CDR1 SEHNR and CDR2 FQNEAQ (reference sequence). The CDR3 coding sequence is TGCGCCAGCAGCCAAGGGGGAGCGGGGGGCGGGGGGGAGACCCAGTACTTC. Encoded protein: CASSQGGAGGGGETQYF.

This clonotype was counted between two and nine times. CDR3 nucleotides: TGTGCCAGCAGCTTAAGTGGACAGGGAGGGGATACGCAGTATTTT. It is translated as CASSLSGQGGDTQYF. The chain has TRBV7-3 and TRBJ2-3; D is perhaps TRBD1 (8 bases). CDR1 is SGHTA and CDR2 is FQGTGA in the germline V gene. This CDR3 spans 15 amino acids. The germline V and J ends were trimmed by 1 base and 6 bases, with 14 bases remaining between them.

The rearrangement uses TRBV9 and TRBJ1-1; D is unclear. The CDR3 consists of 15 residues. Looked up from germline, CDR1 is SGDLS and CDR2 is YYNGEE. The V end was cut by 7 bases, the J end by 13 bases, with 29 bases between. The DNA of the CDR3 is TGTGCCAGCGGAGGAGCTGGGAACATTCAGTACTACGGTTTCTTT. Amino acids: CASGGAGNIQYYGFF.

This chain uses TRBV11-1 with TRBJ2-3, with TRBD2 as a possible D gene (5 bases). The CDR3 totals 11 residues. CDR1 is SGHAT, CDR2 FQDESV, per germline (reference sequence). Trimming stripped 2 bases from V and 13 bases from J, with 10 bases between. In DNA, the CDR3 is TGTGCCAGCAGCTTAACTAGATATAAGTATTTT. Translated, it gives CASSLTRYKYF.

The chain uses TRBV2 and TRBJ2-3, with D perhaps TRBD1 (6 bases). The germline V and J ends were trimmed by 5 bases and 6 bases, with 15 bases remaining between them. The germline V gene encodes CDR1 SNHLY and CDR2 FYNNEI. The CDR3 runs 14 residues. DNA of the CDR3: TGTGCCAGCAGTATTGGACAGCTGGGGGATACGCAGTATTTT. Protein: CASSIGQLGDTQYF.

In regard to this clonotype: This CDR3 fails to terminate in the conserved phenylalanine or tryptophan, so it likely reflects a read error. It is unclear where the CDR3 begins or ends on the DNA, so no DNA is shown, and the CDR3 is as TCRdb lists it. V is TRBV7-7 and J is TRBJ2-3; the table's D call, TRBD1, has no DNA check behind it. The V gene's germline CDR1 is SSHAT and CDR2 FNYEAQ (reference sequence). The CDR3 is 13 amino acids in total, end residues counted. CDR3 protein: CSPRNGASTLKLS.

The rearrangement links TRBV10-3 to TRBJ1-1; 9 bases match TRBD1. The CDR3 runs to 14 residues. V lost 7 bases to trimming and J lost 3 bases; unmatched junction nucleotides: 6. Germline assignment: CDR1 ENHRY and CDR2 SYGVKD. The DNA of the CDR3 is TGTGCCATCAAAACAGGGGGCGCCGACACTGAAGCTTTCTTT. Protein product: CAIKTGGADTEAFF.

The chain combines TRBV24-1 with TRBJ2-7; D perhaps matches TRBD1 (5 bases). CDR3 length: 16 amino acids. V was shortened by 11 bases and J by 6 bases, with 28 bases between the two germline ends. Germline assignment: CDR1 KGHDR and CDR2 SFDVKD. This chain's CDR3 is CASMTPDNANLAEQYV. The CDR3 DNA reads TGTGCCAGCATGACACCGGACAACGCGAACCTGGCCGAGCAGTACGTC.

Comments on this clonotype: The CDR3 ends on some other residue instead of the conserved phenylalanine or tryptophan, so this is likely a read error. The chain couples TRBV7-9 to TRBJ2-5; D may correspond to TRBD1 or TRBD2 (6 bases each). Trimming shortened V by 11 bases and J by 5 bases, and 15 bases separated the two germline ends. Germline CDR1 is SEHNR and CDR2 is FQNEAQ (reference sequence). The CDR3 spans 12 residues. CDR3 amino acids: CAGRGARETQYV. The CDR3 region has the DNA TGTGCCGGAAGGGGGGCTAGGGAGACCCAGTACGTC.

Note on this clonotype: This is likely a read error, given that the CDR3 carries no conserved phenylalanine or tryptophan at its end. The chain links TRBV7-8 to TRBJ2-3, with TRBD2 as a possible D gene (6 bases). The germline CDR1 and CDR2 sequences are SGHVS and FQNEAQ. V dropped 8 bases and J dropped 9 bases, with 18 bases sitting between them. This CDR3 has 13 amino acids. The CDR3 loop reads CASGYAGTHTQYY. CDR3 DNA sequence: TGTGCCAGCGGGTACGCGGGAACACACACGCAGTATTAT.